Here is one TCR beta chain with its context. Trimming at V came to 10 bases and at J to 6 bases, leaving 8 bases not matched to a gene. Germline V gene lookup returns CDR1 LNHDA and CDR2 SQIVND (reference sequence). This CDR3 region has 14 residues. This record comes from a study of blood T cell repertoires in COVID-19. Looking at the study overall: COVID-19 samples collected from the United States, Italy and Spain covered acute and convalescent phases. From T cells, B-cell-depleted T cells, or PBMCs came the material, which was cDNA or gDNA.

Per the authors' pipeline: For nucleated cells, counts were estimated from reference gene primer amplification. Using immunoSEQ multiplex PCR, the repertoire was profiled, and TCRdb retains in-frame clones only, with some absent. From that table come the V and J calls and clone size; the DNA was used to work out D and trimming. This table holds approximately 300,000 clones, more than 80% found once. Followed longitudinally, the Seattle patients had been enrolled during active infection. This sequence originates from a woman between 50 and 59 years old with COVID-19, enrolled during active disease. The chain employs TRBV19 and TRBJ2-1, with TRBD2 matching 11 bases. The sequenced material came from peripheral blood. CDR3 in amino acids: CATATSGIVNEQFF. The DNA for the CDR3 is TGTGCCACCGCGACTAGCGGGATCGTCAATGAGCAGTTCTTC.